This record covers a single TCR beta chain. What it binds is unknown. Here immunoSEQ multiplex PCR was the method, and the copy in TCRdb shows in-frame clones only, minus some. Found here are about 10,000 clones, 80% to 85% of them singletons; the top ten hold 2% to 2.5%. The sample belongs to a study of circulating tumor DNA in untreated peripheral T-cell lymphoma. Study-wide findings and caveats: In 75% to 85% of patients, tumor-specific clonotypes were identified.

Tumor tissue was collected at baseline, before treatment began. The length of the CDR3 is 13 residues. V was shortened by 6 bases and J by 3 bases, with 14 bases between the two germline ends. Germline V CDR1 and CDR2: GTSNPN, SVGIG (reference sequence). The V gene is TRBV30, the J gene TRBJ1-1, with TRBD1 as a possible D gene (5 bases). Specimen: tumor tissue. The sequence came from a human donor with peripheral T-cell lymphoma. DNA of the CDR3: TGTGCCTGCTTAGACAGAATATACACTGAAGCTTTCTTT. As protein: CACLDRIYTEAFF.